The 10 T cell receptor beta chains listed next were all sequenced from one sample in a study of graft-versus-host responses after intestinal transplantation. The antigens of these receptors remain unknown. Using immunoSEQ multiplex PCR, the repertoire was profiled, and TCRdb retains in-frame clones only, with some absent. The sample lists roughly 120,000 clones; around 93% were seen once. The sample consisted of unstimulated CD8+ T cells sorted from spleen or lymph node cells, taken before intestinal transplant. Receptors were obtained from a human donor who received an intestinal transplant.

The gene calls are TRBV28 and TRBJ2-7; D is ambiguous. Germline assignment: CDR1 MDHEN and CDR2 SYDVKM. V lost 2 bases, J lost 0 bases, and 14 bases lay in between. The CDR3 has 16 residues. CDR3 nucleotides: TGTGCCAGCAGTTTAGAGGCCCGGGTGTCCTCCTACGAGCAGTACTTC. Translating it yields CASSLEARVSSYEQYF.

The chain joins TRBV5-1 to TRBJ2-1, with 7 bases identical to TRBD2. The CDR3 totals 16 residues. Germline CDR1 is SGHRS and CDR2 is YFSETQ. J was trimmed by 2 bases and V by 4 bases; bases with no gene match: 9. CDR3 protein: CASSRTGTTPYNEQFF. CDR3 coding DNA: TGCGCCAGCAGCAGAACCGGGACTACTCCCTACAATGAGCAGTTCTTC.

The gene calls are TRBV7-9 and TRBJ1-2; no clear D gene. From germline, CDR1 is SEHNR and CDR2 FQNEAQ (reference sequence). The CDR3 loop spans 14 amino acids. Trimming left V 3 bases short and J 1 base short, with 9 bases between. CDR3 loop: CASSFPRINYGYTF. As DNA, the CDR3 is TGTGCCAGCAGCTTTCCCAGGATTAACTATGGCTACACCTTC.

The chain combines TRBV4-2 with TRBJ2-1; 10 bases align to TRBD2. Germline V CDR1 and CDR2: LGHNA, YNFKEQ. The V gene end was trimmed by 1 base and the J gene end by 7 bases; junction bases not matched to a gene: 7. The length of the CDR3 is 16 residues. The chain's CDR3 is CASSQVTSGTTNEQFF. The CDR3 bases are TGTGCCAGCAGCCAAGTTACTAGCGGGACGACTAATGAGCAGTTCTTC.

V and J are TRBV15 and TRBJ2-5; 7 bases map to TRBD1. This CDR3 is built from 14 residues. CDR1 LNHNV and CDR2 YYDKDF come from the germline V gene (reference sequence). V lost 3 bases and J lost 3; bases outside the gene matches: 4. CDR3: CATSSGDRKETQYF. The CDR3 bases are TGTGCCACCAGCAGCGGGGACAGAAAAGAGACCCAGTACTTC.

The CDR3 protein is CASSQILNEQFF. In nucleotides, the CDR3 is TGCGCCAGCAGCCAAATTCTGAATGAGCAGTTCTTC. This chain connects TRBV4-1 to TRBJ2-1, with no clear D. This CDR3 is built from 12 residues. The germline V and J ends were trimmed by 2 bases and 7 bases, with 6 bases remaining between them. CDR1 is MGHRA and CDR2 is YSYEKL in the germline V gene.

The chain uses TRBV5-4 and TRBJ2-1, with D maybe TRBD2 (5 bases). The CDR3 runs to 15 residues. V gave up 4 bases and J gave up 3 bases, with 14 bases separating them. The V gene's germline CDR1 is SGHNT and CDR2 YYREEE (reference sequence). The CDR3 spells CASSPHGIHYNEQFF. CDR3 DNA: TGTGCCAGCAGCCCACACGGGATCCACTACAATGAGCAGTTCTTC.

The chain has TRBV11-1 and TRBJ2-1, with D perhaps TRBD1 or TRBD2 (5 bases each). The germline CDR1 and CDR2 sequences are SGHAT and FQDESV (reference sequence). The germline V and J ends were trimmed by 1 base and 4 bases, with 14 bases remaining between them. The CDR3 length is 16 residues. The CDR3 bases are TGTGCCAGCAGCTTAGGGCCACGGGGCGCATACAATGAGCAGTTCTTC. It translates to CASSLGPRGAYNEQFF.

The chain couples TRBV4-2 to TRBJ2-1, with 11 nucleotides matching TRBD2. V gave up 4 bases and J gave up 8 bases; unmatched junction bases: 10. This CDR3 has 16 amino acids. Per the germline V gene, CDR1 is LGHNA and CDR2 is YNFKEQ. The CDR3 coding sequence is TGTGCCAGCAGCCGAAGTACTAGCGGGAGTACCGATGAGCAGTTCTTC. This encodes CASSRSTSGSTDEQFF.

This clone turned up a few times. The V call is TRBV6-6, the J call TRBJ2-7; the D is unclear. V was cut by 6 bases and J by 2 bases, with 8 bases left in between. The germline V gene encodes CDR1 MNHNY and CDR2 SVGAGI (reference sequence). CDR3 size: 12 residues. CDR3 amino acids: CASRGGTYEQYF. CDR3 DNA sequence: TGTGCCAGCAGGGGTGGGACCTACGAGCAGTACTTC.